The 18 T cell receptor beta chains reported below all come from one sample, sequenced in a study of cytomegalovirus exposure and HLA in healthy donors. The PCR was carried out with 60 Vbeta primers and 13 Jbeta primers. Assay used: immunoSEQ multiplex PCR; TCRdb lists only in-frame clones, some missing. Of under 110,000 clones in the sample, approximately 72% are singletons; the top ten hold 1.5% to 2%. The sequencing sample was made of PBMCs. These TCRs come from a woman aged 40 to 49 in good health and CMV-seronegative.

V is TRBV10-2 and J is TRBJ2-5; a possible D gene is TRBD2 (6 bases). V was pared by 6 bases and J by 4 bases, with 15 bases between. This CDR3 region has 14 residues. The germline V gene encodes CDR1 WSHSY and CDR2 SAAADI. The CDR3 reads CASRAGTVGETQYF. Written as DNA, the CDR3 is TGCGCCAGCAGAGCCGGGACTGTTGGAGAGACCCAGTACTTC.

The V and J genes are TRBV6-5 and TRBJ1-4; TRBD1 is a possible D gene (5 bases). This CDR3 comprises 14 residues. Per the germline V gene, CDR1 is MNHEY and CDR2 is SVGAGI. V shed 5 bases and J shed 3 bases, with 10 bases lying between them. The CDR3 sequence: CASSQRQSNEKLFF. The CDR3, as DNA: TGTGCCAGCAGTCAAAGACAGTCTAATGAAAAACTGTTTTTT.

V and J are TRBV19 and TRBJ2-1; 8 nucleotides align to TRBD1. Trimming took 3 bases from V and 12 from J; bases not matched to a gene: 7. Per germline, CDR1 LNHDA and CDR2 SQIVND (reference sequence). This CDR3 is 13 amino acids long. The CDR3 DNA sequence: TGTGCCAGTAGTATCGCACAGGGGGATGGGCAGTTCTTC. This sequence encodes CASSIAQGDGQFF.

The chain recombines TRBV15 with TRBJ1-5; D remains ambiguous. Trimming shortened V by 1 base and J by 7 bases, and 14 bases separated the two germline ends. The germline CDR1 and CDR2 sequences are LNHNV and YYDKDF (reference sequence). CDR3 length equals 15 residues. CDR3 region: CATSRGPGLSQPQHF. CDR3 sequence (DNA): TGTGCCACCAGCAGAGGCCCCGGTTTAAGCCAGCCCCAGCATTTT.

The genes are TRBV15 and TRBJ1-1; D remains unclear. V lost 1 base, J lost 4 bases, and 13 bases lay in between. The CDR3 sequence is 15 residues long. Germline values: CDR1 LNHNV, CDR2 YYDKDF (reference sequence). CDR3 residues: CATSRGARAGTEAFF. DNA of the CDR3: TGTGCCACCAGCAGAGGGGCAAGAGCGGGCACTGAAGCTTTCTTT. Variable domain in full (rest from reference TRBV15 and TRBJ1-1): DAMVIQNPRYQVTQFGKPVTLSCSQTLNHNVMYWYQQKSSQAPKLLFHYYDKDFNNEADTPDNFQSRRPNTSFCFLDIRSPGLGDTAMYLCATSRGARAGTEAFFGQGTRLTVV.

V gene TRBV5-5 combines with J gene TRBJ2-1, with 12 bases identical to TRBD2. CDR3 length equals 11 residues. Trimming at V came to 3 bases and at J to 15 bases, leaving 1 base not matched to a gene. Germline values: CDR1 SGHKS, CDR2 YYEKEE (reference sequence). CDR3 DNA: TGTGCCAGCAGCTCGACTAGCGGGAGGTTCTTC. Amino acids: CASSSTSGRFF.

The chain employs TRBV6-1 and TRBJ1-2, with a weak D call TRBD1 (5 bases). V dropped 8 bases and J dropped 4 bases, with 14 bases sitting between them. Germline assignment: CDR1 MNHNS and CDR2 SASEGT. The CDR3 spans 13 residues. CDR3 protein: CASRVGDLYGYTF. The CDR3 region has the DNA TGTGCCAGCCGAGTAGGGGATCTCTATGGCTACACCTTC.

This clone has more than one count but fewer than ten. The chain carries TRBV27 and TRBJ2-1; a possible D gene is TRBD1 (5 bases). In germline, CDR1 is MNHEY, CDR2 SMNVEV (reference sequence). With 0 bases removed from V and 10 bases from J, the gap between germline ends came to 19 bases. There are 16 residues in the CDR3. In nucleotides, the CDR3 is TGTGCCAGCAGTTTATCGAATAAGCAGGGCCCCCGAGAGCAGTTCTTC. It specifies CASSLSNKQGPREQFF.

The chain is built from TRBV15 and TRBJ1-5, with D unclear. The CDR3 runs 13 residues. Looked up from germline, CDR1 is LNHNV and CDR2 is YYDKDF (reference sequence). V was pared by 2 bases and J by 0 bases, with 2 bases between. CDR3 sequence reads: CATSRHSNQPQHF. CDR3 DNA: TGTGCCACCAGCAGACATAGCAATCAGCCCCAGCATTTT.

This clone was observed a handful of times. The genes are TRBV28 and TRBJ2-7, with D unresolved. Germline-derived CDR1 and CDR2 are MDHEN and SYDVKM. The germline V and J ends were trimmed by 1 base and 0 bases, with 10 bases remaining between them. The CDR3 sequence is 15 residues long. Here the CDR3 reads CASSLFSTSSYEQYF. CDR3 DNA sequence: TGTGCCAGCAGTTTATTCTCCACCAGCTCCTACGAGCAGTACTTC.

V gene TRBV11-3 combines with J gene TRBJ2-1, with TRBD2 as a possible D gene (6 bases). The germline CDR1 and CDR2 sequences are SGHNT and YENEEA. With 5 bases removed from V and 5 bases from J, the gap between germline ends came to 10 bases. The CDR3 totals 13 residues. In DNA, the CDR3 is TGTGCCAGCAGCCTCGGGAGCAACAATGAGCAGTTCTTC. Its protein is CASSLGSNNEQFF.

The chain links TRBV7-8 to TRBJ1-2; 9 bases line up with TRBD1. Germline CDR1 SGHVS, CDR2 FQNEAQ. After removal of 5 bases from V and 8 bases from J, the junction contained 12 bases not matched to a gene. The CDR3 length is 15 residues. The CDR3 DNA reads as TGTGCCAGCAGCCCGGGGACAGGGCCAACATGGGGCTACACCTTC. Protein: CASSPGTGPTWGYTF. The variable domain in full, completed from reference TRBV7-8 and TRBJ1-2, reads GAGVSQSPRYKVAKRGQDVALRCDPISGHVSLFWYQQALGQGPEFLTYFQNEAQLDKSGLPSDRFFAERPEGSVSTLKIQRTQQEDSAVYLCASSPGTGPTWGYTFGSGTRLTVV.

The rearrangement joins TRBV10-3 to TRBJ2-5; D may be TRBD2 (5 bases). Germline V gene data show CDR1 as ENHRY and CDR2 as SYGVKD. Trimming pared 2 bases from V and 5 bases from J, leaving 15 bases between. The CDR3 loop spans 15 amino acids. CDR3 sequence reads: CAISEGTRYGETQYF. DNA of the CDR3: TGTGCCATCAGTGAGGGCACTAGGTACGGGGAGACCCAGTACTTC.

With regard to this clone: At one boundary the junction diverges from the germline segment, which might be a read error. Within the sample, other DNA sequences also encode this same CDR3. The chain combines TRBV7-2 with TRBJ1-6; D call uncertain. The germline V gene has CDR1 SGHTA and CDR2 FQGNSA. This CDR3 has 16 residues. CDR3 sequence: CASSLVGSSYNSPLHF. The CDR3 nucleotides read TGTGCCAGCAGCTTGGTGGGGAGCTCCTATAATTCCCCCCTCCACTTT.

Concerning this clone: One junction end disagrees with the germline gene, perhaps due to a read error. The J gene is TRBJ2-5, the V gene TRBV6-1, with D hard to call. The J call may be mistaken, given a closer DNA end match to TRBJ2-7. This CDR3 has 16 amino acids. Germline values: CDR1 MNHNS, CDR2 SASEGT. The DNA of the CDR3 is TGTGCCATCAGTGAGCGAGGAAAACGAGGAGACTACGAGCAGTACTTC. This sequence encodes CAISERGKRGDYEQYF.

V and J are TRBV5-1 and TRBJ2-7; 7 nucleotides line up with TRBD2. Per germline, CDR1 SGHRS and CDR2 YFSETQ. The CDR3 has 16 residues. With 0 bases clipped from V and 0 bases from J, the junction kept 6 bases outside the gene matches. The CDR3 bases are TGCGCCAGCAGCTTGGGACCAGCGGGGAGCTCCTACGAGCAGTACTTC. The encoded protein is CASSLGPAGSSYEQYF.

The V gene is TRBV6-5, the J gene TRBJ2-5; D is possibly TRBD1 (6 bases). The length of the CDR3 is 16 residues. Per the germline V gene, CDR1 is MNHEY and CDR2 is SVGAGI. The V and J ends lost 0 bases and 4 bases respectively, with 15 bases between them. CDR3: CASSYSAGTNGETQYF. The CDR3 DNA reads TGTGCCAGCAGTTACTCCGCAGGGACAAATGGAGAGACCCAGTACTTC.

CDR3 sequence: CASSIRGLDETQYF. For the CDR3, the DNA is TGTGCCAGTAGTATAAGGGGACTTGATGAGACCCAGTACTTC. The chain recombines TRBV19 with TRBJ2-5; the D gene is possibly TRBD2 (6 bases). The CDR3 sequence is 14 residues long. CDR1 and CDR2 from the germline V gene are LNHDA and SQIVND (reference sequence). V was shortened by 2 bases and J by 5 bases, with 12 bases between the two germline ends.